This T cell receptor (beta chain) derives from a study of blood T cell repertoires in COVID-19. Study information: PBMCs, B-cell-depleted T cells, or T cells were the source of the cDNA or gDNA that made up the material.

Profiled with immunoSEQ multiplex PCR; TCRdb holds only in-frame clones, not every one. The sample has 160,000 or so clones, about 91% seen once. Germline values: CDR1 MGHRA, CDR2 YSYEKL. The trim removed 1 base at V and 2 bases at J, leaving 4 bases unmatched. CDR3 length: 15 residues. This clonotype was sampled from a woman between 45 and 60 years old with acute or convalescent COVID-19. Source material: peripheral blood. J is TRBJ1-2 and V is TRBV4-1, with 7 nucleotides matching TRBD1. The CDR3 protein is CASSQATGANYGYTF. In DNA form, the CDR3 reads TGCGCCAGCAGCCAAGCCACAGGGGCAAACTATGGCTACACCTTC.